What follows is one T cell receptor (beta chain) and its context. This specimen comes from a study of blood T cell repertoires in COVID-19. Measured with immunoSEQ multiplex PCR; TCRdb has only the in-frame clones, and not every one. The sample holds 200,000 to 300,000 clones, more than 85% seen once. Deletions cut 4 bases from V and 0 bases from J, with 8 bases between. The CDR3 consists of 15 residues. The germline gives CDR1 SGDLS, CDR2 YYNGEE. J is TRBJ2-6 and V is TRBV9, with a tentative D call TRBD1 (5 bases). The TCR sequence derives from a person under 30 with COVID-19, enrolled during active disease. Material: peripheral blood. CDR3 in amino acids: CASSSQGSGANVLTF. Here the CDR3 DNA reads TGTGCCAGCAGCAGCCAGGGCTCTGGGGCCAACGTCCTGACTTTC.